The rows below give T cell receptor beta chains drawn from one sample of a study of a mutant IDH1 vaccine in newly diagnosed glioma. Generated by immunoSEQ multiplex PCR, the TCRdb table keeps only in-frame clones and is missing some. The repertoire consists of about 56,000 clones, with 83% occurring once and the leading ten covering over 2.5%. Their antigens are not known. The material sequenced was PBMCs, taken from a glioma patient whose treatment included an IDH1 peptide vaccine. Every receptor here comes from a woman aged 50 to 60 with glioma. The CDR3 runs from the conserved cysteine through the conserved F or W. A D gene is named only where the DNA matches it firmly. Size is omitted from some rows. Given values are once, few, many or a class for expanded clones.

D: TRBD1; J: TRBJ1-6; V: TRBV11-1; size: NA; DNA: TGTGCCAGCAGCGACTCCGGGACAGCCGTCGGGGCCCTCCACTTT; CDR3: CASSDSGTAVGALHF
D: NA; J: TRBJ2-3; V: TRBV5-1; size: NA; DNA: TGCGCCAGCGGACCAAGCGATCCAGATACGCAGTATTTT; CDR3: CASGPSDPDTQYF
D: TRBD2; J: TRBJ2-1; V: TRBV9; size: NA; DNA: TGTGCCAGCAGACCGAGCGGGGGGGCCTCCTACAATGAGCAGTTCTTC; CDR3: CASRPSGGASYNEQFF
D: NA; J: TRBJ1-1; V: TRBV19; size: NA; DNA: TGTGCCAGTAGTTCCCTGTCAGGAGATGAAGCTTTCTTT; CDR3: CASSSLSGDEAFF
D: TRBD2; J: TRBJ2-3; V: TRBV4-2; size: once; DNA: TGTGCCAGCAGCCAAGAAGTCGGAGCGGGGGGCTTTTTTACAGATACGCAGTATTTT; CDR3: CASSQEVGAGGFFTDTQYF
D: NA; J: TRBJ2-1; V: TRBV2; size: NA; DNA: TGTGCCAGCAGTGAATCGGGCGGCTCGAGCTCCTACAATGAGCAGTTCTTC; CDR3: CASSESGGSSSYNEQFF
D: NA; J: TRBJ2-7; V: TRBV27; size: NA; DNA: TGTGCCAGCAGGGGGGACTCCGTCGGGAAGCTCTACGAGCAGTACTTC; CDR3: CASRGDSVGKLYEQYF
D: TRBD2; J: TRBJ2-5; V: TRBV7-3; size: NA; DNA: TGTGCCAGCAGCTTTAAGCGGGGGCACCAAGAGACCCAGTACTTC; CDR3: CASSFKRGHQETQYF
D: TRBD2; J: TRBJ2-3; V: TRBV7-2; size: NA; DNA: TGTGCCAGCAGTCTCCGACTAGCGGGGGGTCTAACAGATACGCAGTATTTT; CDR3: CASSLRLAGGLTDTQYF
D: NA; J: TRBJ1-2; V: TRBV5-4; size: NA; DNA: TGTGCCAGCAGCTTGGCCGGCAGGGAGGTGTTTGGCTACACCTTC; CDR3: CASSLAGREVFGYTF